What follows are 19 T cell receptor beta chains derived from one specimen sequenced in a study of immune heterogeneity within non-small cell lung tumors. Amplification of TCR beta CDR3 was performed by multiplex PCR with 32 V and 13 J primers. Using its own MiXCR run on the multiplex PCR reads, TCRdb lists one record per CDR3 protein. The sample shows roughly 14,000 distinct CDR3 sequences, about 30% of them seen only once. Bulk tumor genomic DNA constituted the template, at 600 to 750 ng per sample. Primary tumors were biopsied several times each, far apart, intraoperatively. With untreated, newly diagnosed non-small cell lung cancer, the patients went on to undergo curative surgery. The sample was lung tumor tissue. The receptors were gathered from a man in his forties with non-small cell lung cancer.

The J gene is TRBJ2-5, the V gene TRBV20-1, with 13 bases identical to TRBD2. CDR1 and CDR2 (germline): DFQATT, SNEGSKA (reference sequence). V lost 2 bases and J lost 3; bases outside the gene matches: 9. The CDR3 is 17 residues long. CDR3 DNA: TGCAGTGCTAGATTAGGGACTAGCGGGATTGGAAAAGAGACCCAGTACTTC. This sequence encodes CSARLGTSGIGKETQYF.

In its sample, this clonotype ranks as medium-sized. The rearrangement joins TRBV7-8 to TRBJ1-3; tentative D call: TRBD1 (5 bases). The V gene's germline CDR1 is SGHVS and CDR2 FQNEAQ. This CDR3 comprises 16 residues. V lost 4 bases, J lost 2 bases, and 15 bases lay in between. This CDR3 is CASSYSLRGAGNTIYF. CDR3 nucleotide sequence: TGTGCCAGCAGCTATTCGCTCCGGGGCGCTGGAAACACCATATATTTT.

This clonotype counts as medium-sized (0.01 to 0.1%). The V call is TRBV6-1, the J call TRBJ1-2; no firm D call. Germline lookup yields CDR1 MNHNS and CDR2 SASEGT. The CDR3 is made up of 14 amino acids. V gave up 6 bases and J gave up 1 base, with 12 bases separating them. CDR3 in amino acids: CASSRPGVNYGYTF. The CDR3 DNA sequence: TGTGCCAGCAGCCGACCAGGAGTTAACTATGGCTACACCTTC.

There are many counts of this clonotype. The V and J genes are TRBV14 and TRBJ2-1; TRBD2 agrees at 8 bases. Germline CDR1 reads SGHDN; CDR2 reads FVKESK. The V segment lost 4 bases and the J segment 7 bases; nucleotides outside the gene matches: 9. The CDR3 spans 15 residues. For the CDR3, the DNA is TGTGCCAGCAGCCCCCAGGGACTAGGGGGGAATGAGCAGTTCTTC. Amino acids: CASSPQGLGGNEQFF.

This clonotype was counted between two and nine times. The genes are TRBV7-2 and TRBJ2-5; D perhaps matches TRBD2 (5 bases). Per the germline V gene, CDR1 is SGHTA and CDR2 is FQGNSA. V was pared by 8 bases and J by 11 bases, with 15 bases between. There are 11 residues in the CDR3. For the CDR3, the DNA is TGTGCCAGCGGCCCCTCTGGGGAGCAGTACTTC. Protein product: CASGPSGEQYF.

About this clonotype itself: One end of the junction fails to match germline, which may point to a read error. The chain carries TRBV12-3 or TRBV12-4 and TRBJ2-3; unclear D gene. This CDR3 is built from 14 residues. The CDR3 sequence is CASRVGPSTDTQYF. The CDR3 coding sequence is TGCGCCAGCAGAGTGGGCCCTAGCACAGATACGCAGTATTTT.

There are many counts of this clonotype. The CDR3 bases are TGTGCCAGCAGCAGACTAGTTTCCGGGGAGCTGTTTTTT. This codes for CASSRLVSGELFF. The rearrangement joins TRBV11-3 to TRBJ2-2, with D maybe TRBD2 (6 bases). The germline V gene has CDR1 SGHNT and CDR2 YENEEA. V was cut by 5 bases and J by 6 bases, with 10 bases left in between. This CDR3 spans 13 amino acids.

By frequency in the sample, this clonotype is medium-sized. DNA of the CDR3: TGTGCCAGCAGTTTGGATACCGCGGGGCGCCGAGAGACCCAGTACTTC. Amino acids: CASSLDTAGRRETQYF. V gene TRBV6-2 or TRBV6-3 combines with J gene TRBJ2-5, with D possibly TRBD2 on 6 matching bases. V lost 4 bases and J 4 bases, leaving 19 bases between the germline ends. The germline V gene has CDR1 MNHEY and CDR2 SVGEGT. The CDR3 has 16 residues.

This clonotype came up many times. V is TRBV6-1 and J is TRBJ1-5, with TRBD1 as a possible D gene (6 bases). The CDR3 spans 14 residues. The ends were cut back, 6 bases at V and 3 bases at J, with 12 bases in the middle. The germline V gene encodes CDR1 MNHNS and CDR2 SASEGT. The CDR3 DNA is TGTGCCAGCAGCCCTCAGGGGTACAATCAGCCCCAGCATTTT. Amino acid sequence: CASSPQGYNQPQHF.

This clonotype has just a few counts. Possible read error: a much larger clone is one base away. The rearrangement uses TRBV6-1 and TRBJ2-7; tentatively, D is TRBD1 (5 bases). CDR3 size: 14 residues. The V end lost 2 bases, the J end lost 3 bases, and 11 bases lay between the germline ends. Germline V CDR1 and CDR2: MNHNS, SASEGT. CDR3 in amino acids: CASSEISDSYEQYF. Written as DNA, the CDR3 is TGTGCCAGCAGTGAAATAAGTGACAGCTACGAGCAGTACTTC.

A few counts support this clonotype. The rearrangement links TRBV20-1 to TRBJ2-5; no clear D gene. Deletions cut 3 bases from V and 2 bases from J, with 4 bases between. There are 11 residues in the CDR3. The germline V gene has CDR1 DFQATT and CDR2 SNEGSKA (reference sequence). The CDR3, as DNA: TGCAGTGCTAGCTATCAAGAGACCCAGTACTTC. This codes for CSASYQETQYF.

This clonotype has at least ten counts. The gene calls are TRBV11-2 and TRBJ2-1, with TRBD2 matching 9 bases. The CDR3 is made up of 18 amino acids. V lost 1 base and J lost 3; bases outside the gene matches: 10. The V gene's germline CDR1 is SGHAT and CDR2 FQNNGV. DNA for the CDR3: TGTGCCAGCAGCTTAGTCGGTAGCGGGAGAAGCGGCTACAATGAGCAGTTCTTC. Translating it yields CASSLVGSGRSGYNEQFF.

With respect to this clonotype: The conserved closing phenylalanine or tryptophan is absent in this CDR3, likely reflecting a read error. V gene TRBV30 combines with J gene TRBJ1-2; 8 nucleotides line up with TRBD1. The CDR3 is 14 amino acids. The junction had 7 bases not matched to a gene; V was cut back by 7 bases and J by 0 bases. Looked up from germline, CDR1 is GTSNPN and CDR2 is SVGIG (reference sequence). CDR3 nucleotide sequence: TGTGCCTCAGGGGGCGGCGGCGCTAACTATGGCTACACCCTC. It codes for CASGGGGANYGYTL.

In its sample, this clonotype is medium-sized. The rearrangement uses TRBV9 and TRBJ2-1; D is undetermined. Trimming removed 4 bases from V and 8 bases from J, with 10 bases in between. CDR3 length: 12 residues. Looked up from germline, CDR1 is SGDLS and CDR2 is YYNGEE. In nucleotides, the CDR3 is TGTGCCAGCAGCTCCCTCGGCTATGAGCAGTTCTTC. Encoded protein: CASSSLGYEQFF.

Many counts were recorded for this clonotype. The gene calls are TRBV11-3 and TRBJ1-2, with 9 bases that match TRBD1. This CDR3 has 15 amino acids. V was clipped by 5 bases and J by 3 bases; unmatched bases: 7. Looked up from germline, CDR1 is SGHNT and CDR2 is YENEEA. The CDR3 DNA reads TGTGCCAGCAGCAATCAACAGGGGGCTCACTATGGCTACACCTTC. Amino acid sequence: CASSNQQGAHYGYTF. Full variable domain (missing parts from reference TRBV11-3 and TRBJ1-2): EAGVVQSPRYKIIEKKQPVAFWCNPISGHNTLYWYLQNLGQGPELLIRYENEEAVDDSQLPKDRFSAERLKGVDSTLKIQPAELGDSAVYLCASSNQQGAHYGYTFGSGTRLTVV.

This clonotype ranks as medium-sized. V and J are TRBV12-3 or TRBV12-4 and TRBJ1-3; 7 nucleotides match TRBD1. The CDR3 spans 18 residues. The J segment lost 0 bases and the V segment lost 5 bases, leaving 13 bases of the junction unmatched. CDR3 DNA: TGTGCCAGCAGTAAACCGGGACAGAATAGAGTCTCTGGAAACACCATATATTTT. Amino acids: CASSKPGQNRVSGNTIYF.

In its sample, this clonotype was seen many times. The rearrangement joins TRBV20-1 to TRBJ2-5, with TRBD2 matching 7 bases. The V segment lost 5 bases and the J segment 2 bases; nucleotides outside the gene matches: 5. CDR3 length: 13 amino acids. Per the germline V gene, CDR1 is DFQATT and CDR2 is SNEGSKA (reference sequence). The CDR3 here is CSAGTSAQETQYF. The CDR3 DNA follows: TGCAGTGCTGGAACTAGCGCGCAAGAGACCCAGTACTTC.

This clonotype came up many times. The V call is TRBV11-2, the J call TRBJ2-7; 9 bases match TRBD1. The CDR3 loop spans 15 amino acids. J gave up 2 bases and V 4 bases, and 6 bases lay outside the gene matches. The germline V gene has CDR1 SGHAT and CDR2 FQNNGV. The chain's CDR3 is CASSSNRGRAYEQYF. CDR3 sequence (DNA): TGTGCCAGCAGCTCTAACAGGGGGCGAGCCTACGAGCAGTACTTC.

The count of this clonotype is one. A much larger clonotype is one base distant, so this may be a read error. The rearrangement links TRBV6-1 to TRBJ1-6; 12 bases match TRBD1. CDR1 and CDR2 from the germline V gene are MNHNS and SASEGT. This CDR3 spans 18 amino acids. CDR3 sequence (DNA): TGTGCCAGCAGTCTAGACTCGGGACAGGGGGCTGTTAATTCACACCTCCACTTT. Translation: CASSLDSGQGAVNSHLHF.